This T cell receptor (beta chain) derives from a study of molecular identifiers for immune sequencing clone quantification. The wider study: RNA, taken in replicates from 20,000 or 100,000 naive CD8 cells, was split five ways, with four sequenced.

Trimming left V 9 bases short and J 6 bases short, with 20 bases between. Germline values: CDR1 SGHAT, CDR2 FQNNGV. The CDR3 runs to 15 residues. MiXCR, run by TCRdb on the PCR reads, gives a single entry per CDR3 protein. The data hold some 580,000 distinct CDR3 sequences, with 25% observed a single time. V gene TRBV11-2 combines with J gene TRBJ2-2, with TRBD2 as a possible D gene (8 bases). The receptor was isolated from a human donor in good health. Some libraries in this study had Jurkat cell RNA spiked in. Sequenced material: naive CD8+ T cells from blood, with Jurkat cell RNA spiked in. The subset denotes: FACS-sorted CD8+CD4-CCR7+CD45RA+ naive T cells. The CDR3 sequence is CASNLGTAGAGELFF. The CDR3, as DNA: TGTGCCAGTAACCTCGGGACAGCGGGAGCCGGGGAGCTGTTTTTT.